This TCR beta chain appears in the sequencing data of a study of neurological immune-mediated disorders. Findings of the study overall: TCR-beta repertoires seemed private in all groups, with no expanded CDR3 amino acid sequences shared. HTLV-1-associated myelopathy displayed the greatest TCR clonal expansion, and multiple sclerosis exhibited the smallest, lower than that of healthy controls. Phylogenetic grouping put 18 of 34 multiple sclerosis patients' repertoires into one related-CDR3 cluster, a possible signature.

CDR3 length: 17 amino acids. V lost 3 bases and J lost 2, with 19 bases in between. Germline lookup yields CDR1 MGHDK and CDR2 SYGVNS. This clonotype was observed many times. Its cognate antigen is unknown. cDNA was made by 5'RACE with 10-nucleotide random UMIs. Each CDR3 protein is one row after TCRdb ran MiXCR on the 5' RACE reads. The table has 55,000 to 65,000 distinct CDR3 sequences, about 4% seen once. The sample consisted of PBMCs. The receptor comes from a woman in her 50s with multiple sclerosis. V and J are TRBV25-1 and TRBJ2-5; D is undetermined. The CDR3 DNA follows: TGTGCCAGCAGTGACCCCCTCTTAGGAGTTTTTCAAGAGACCCAGTACTTC. Translated: CASSDPLLGVFQETQYF.